These 27 T cell receptor beta chains came from one sample sequenced in a study of blood T cell repertoires in COVID-19. TCRdb keeps only in-frame clones here, not all; method: immunoSEQ multiplex PCR. The table has a few hundred thousand clones, 80% seen once; the top ten hold about 4.3%. Sequenced: PBMCs or T cells enriched from blood (not recorded which). Receptors were obtained from a man aged 30-40 years with acute COVID-19.

This clone showed up just once. CDR3 sequence (DNA): TGTGCCAGCAGCTTATCCGGGTACCTCGCAACTAATGAAAAACTGTTTTTT. This encodes CASSLSGYLATNEKLFF. This rearrangement joins TRBV11-2 to TRBJ1-4; D is undetermined. The CDR3 has 17 residues. V gave up 2 bases and J gave up 0 bases, with 13 bases separating them. In germline, CDR1 is SGHAT, CDR2 FQNNGV.

The chain uses TRBV2 and TRBJ1-2, with unresolved D. CDR1 is SNHLY and CDR2 is FYNNEI in the germline V gene. The CDR3 is made up of 14 amino acids. Deletions cut 6 bases from V and 2 bases from J, with 13 bases between. This CDR3 reads CASRTSGINYGYTF. In DNA, the CDR3 is TGTGCCAGCAGGACCTCCGGGATAAACTATGGCTACACCTTC.

The chain employs TRBV10-3 and TRBJ2-5, with TRBD1 matching 10 bases. The trim removed 6 bases at V and 4 bases at J, leaving 2 bases unmatched. The CDR3 sequence is 13 residues long. Germline CDR1 is ENHRY and CDR2 is SYGVKD. The CDR3 DNA follows: TGTGCCATCAGAGGGACAGGGGTAGAGACCCAGTACTTC. It translates to CAIRGTGVETQYF.

The CDR3 bases are TGTGCCAGCAGTTCTCTAGAGGTCGAACTGTTTTTT. Protein sequence: CASSSLEVELFF. This chain connects TRBV6-2 or TRBV6-3 to TRBJ1-4; no clear D. The V and J ends lost 4 bases and 12 bases respectively, with 12 bases between them. Germline lookup yields CDR1 MNHEY and CDR2 SVGEGT. The CDR3 has 12 residues.

This rearrangement joins TRBV14 to TRBJ2-5, with D possibly being TRBD2 (6 bases). The V gene lost 1 base and the J gene lost 5 bases, with 20 bases spanning the gap. This CDR3 region has 17 residues. Germline V gene sequence: CDR1 SGHDN, CDR2 FVKESK. Here the CDR3 reads CASSQAGGDVGVETQYF. Here the CDR3 DNA reads TGTGCCAGCAGCCAAGCTGGCGGGGATGTCGGAGTTGAGACCCAGTACTTC.

The chain carries TRBV2 and TRBJ1-4, with D unclear. CDR1 is SNHLY, CDR2 FYNNEI, per germline. The CDR3 sequence is 14 residues long. V gave up 10 bases and J gave up 0 bases, with 12 bases separating them. Written as DNA, the CDR3 is TGTGCCACTGGAGGACGGACAACTAATGAAAAACTGTTTTTT. It specifies CATGGRTTNEKLFF.

Here the CDR3 DNA reads TGTGCCAGCAGTTTATCCGCTCGGGTTCAGCCCCAGCATTTT. Its translation is CASSLSARVQPQHF. The chain links TRBV27 to TRBJ1-5; D uncertain. The germline V and J ends were trimmed by 0 bases and 6 bases, with 9 bases remaining between them. Germline V gene lookup returns CDR1 MNHEY and CDR2 SMNVEV (reference sequence). The CDR3 runs to 14 residues.

This clone has only one observation. The chain is built from TRBV2 and TRBJ2-3; D remains unclear. The CDR3 totals 11 residues. From germline, CDR1 is SNHLY and CDR2 FYNNEI. V shed 8 bases and J shed 6 bases, with 9 bases lying between them. The CDR3 nucleotides are TGTGCCAGCGGAGTGGTTGATACGCAGTATTTT. Protein sequence: CASGVVDTQYF.

This clone turned up a few times. The chain links TRBV2 to TRBJ2-7; D perhaps matches TRBD2 (5 bases). Trimming left V 2 bases short and J 9 bases short, with 11 bases between. Germline values: CDR1 SNHLY, CDR2 FYNNEI. There are 12 residues in the CDR3. This chain's CDR3 is CASSEPSRGQYF. The CDR3 nucleotides read TGTGCCAGCAGTGAACCATCCCGGGGGCAGTACTTC.

This chain links TRBV15 with TRBJ1-1; TRBD1 matches 8 bases. CDR3 length equals 15 residues. The germline CDR1 and CDR2 sequences are LNHNV and YYDKDF (reference sequence). The J segment lost 2 bases and the V segment lost 7 bases, leaving 9 bases of the junction unmatched. CDR3 region: CATIINRGANTEAFF. CDR3 in DNA: TGTGCCACCATCATAAACAGGGGGGCTAACACTGAAGCTTTCTTT.

The chain joins TRBV7-2 to TRBJ1-2; TRBD1 matches at 7 bases. Germline V lookup: CDR1 SGHTA, CDR2 FQGNSA. V shed 6 bases and J 0 bases; nucleotides not matched to a gene: 4. The CDR3 loop spans 14 amino acids. For the CDR3, the DNA is TGTGCCAGCAGTCCCGGACAGGCTAACTATGGCTACACCTTC. Its protein is CASSPGQANYGYTF.

A few counts support this clone. The V and J genes are TRBV5-6 and TRBJ2-2, with 9 bases fitting TRBD1. After removal of 1 base from V and 7 bases from J, the junction contained 8 bases not matched to a gene. The CDR3 runs to 16 residues. CDR1 and CDR2 (germline): SGHDT, YYEEEE. The CDR3 region has the DNA TGTGCCAGCAGCTTGAGGGACAGGGAAAGTGGCGGGGAGCTGTTTTTT. Translated, it gives CASSLRDRESGGELFF.

The V and J genes are TRBV20-1 and TRBJ2-5, with TRBD2 matching 8 bases. This CDR3 spans 14 amino acids. The V segment lost 3 bases and the J segment 2 bases; nucleotides outside the gene matches: 5. Germline loops: CDR1 DFQATT, CDR2 SNEGSKA (reference sequence). CDR3 sequence reads: CSASAPSGQETQYF. CDR3 nucleotides: TGCAGTGCTAGTGCGCCTAGCGGGCAAGAGACCCAGTACTTC.

V is TRBV6-5 and J is TRBJ1-1; 10 bases are a match to TRBD1. V gave up 5 bases and J gave up 4 bases; unmatched junction bases: 4. Germline V CDR1 and CDR2: MNHEY, SVGAGI. The CDR3 runs to 14 residues. The CDR3 DNA reads TGTGCCAGCAGTCGGACAGGGGGACCCACTGAAGCTTTCTTT. It encodes CASSRTGGPTEAFF.

This clone has only a few counts. The CDR3 here is CASRGQGVNYGYTF. In nucleotides, the CDR3 is TGTGCCAGCAGGGGACAGGGGGTTAACTATGGCTACACCTTC. The V gene is TRBV2, the J gene TRBJ1-2; 11 nucleotides match TRBD1. From germline, CDR1 is SNHLY and CDR2 FYNNEI. Trimming cost V 6 bases and J 1 base; bases outside gene matches: 1. This CDR3 spans 14 amino acids.

This sequence joins TRBV19 and TRBJ2-7; possibly TRBD2 for D (5 bases). The CDR3 length is 14 residues. Germline CDR1 LNHDA, CDR2 SQIVND (reference sequence). Trimming stripped 10 bases from V and 1 base from J, with 17 bases between. Written as DNA, the CDR3 is TGTGCCACCCTCTCCCCCGAGCGGTCCTACGAGCAGTACTTC. It is translated as CATLSPERSYEQYF.

This clone counts as large (0.1 to 1%). The J gene is TRBJ1-2, the V gene TRBV12-3 or TRBV12-4; D is possibly TRBD1 (5 bases). The CDR3 length is 13 residues. Trimming removed 3 bases at V and 2 bases at J, with 7 bases between. Here the CDR3 DNA reads TGTGCCAGCAGTTTCGCAGGGAACTATGGCTACACCTTC. This translates into CASSFAGNYGYTF.

The chain recombines TRBV6-5 with TRBJ1-4; possible D gene TRBD1, 6 bases. From germline, CDR1 is MNHEY and CDR2 SVGAGI. The germline V and J ends were trimmed by 5 bases and 4 bases, with 11 bases remaining between them. This CDR3 comprises 14 residues. This CDR3 is CASSTGTGNEKLFF. The CDR3 bases are TGTGCCAGCAGTACAGGGACGGGTAATGAAAAACTGTTTTTT.

A note on this clone: No DNA is shown, since the ends of the CDR3 on it are uncertain; the CDR3 is the one TCRdb lists. The V gene is TRBV12-5, the J gene TRBJ1-2; the table assigns TRBD1, which was not confirmed against the DNA. Germline-derived CDR1 and CDR2 are LGHNT and FRNRAP. From its first to its last residue, the CDR3 has 16 amino acids. The CDR3 region is CASGLGTGQGASGYTF.

The sample holds a few counts of this clone. This sequence joins TRBV3-1 (or the pseudogene TRBV3-2) and TRBJ1-2; 7 nucleotides align to TRBD1. Looked up from germline, CDR1 is LGHDT and CDR2 is YNNKEL (reference sequence). V was clipped by 3 bases and J by 2 bases; unmatched bases: 6. The CDR3 extends over 15 amino acids. CDR3 loop: CASSQPSGGNYGYTF. CDR3 nucleotide sequence: TGTGCCAGCAGCCAGCCCTCAGGGGGGAACTATGGCTACACCTTC.

The rearrangement links TRBV5-4 to TRBJ1-2, with D perhaps TRBD1 (5 bases). The CDR3 totals 15 residues. From germline, CDR1 is SGHNT and CDR2 YYREEE (reference sequence). V was pared by 2 bases and J by 6 bases, with 17 bases between. DNA of the CDR3: TGTGCCAGCAGCTTCACCCCCCCCAGGGATCATGGCTACACCTTC. This gives the protein CASSFTPPRDHGYTF.

The rearrangement joins TRBV6-1 to TRBJ1-1; weak D call: TRBD1 (6 bases). CDR1 is MNHNS, CDR2 SASEGT, per germline. V lost 1 base and J lost 4, with 16 bases in between. The CDR3 consists of 16 residues. CDR3 loop: CASSEEDGGLSTEAFF. The CDR3 nucleotides read TGTGCCAGCAGTGAAGAAGACGGGGGGCTTAGCACTGAAGCTTTCTTT.

V is TRBV7-7 and J is TRBJ2-7, with TRBD2 matching over 13 bases. Losses at the gene ends were 5 bases for V and 4 bases for J; bases not matched to a gene: 5. CDR1 is SSHAT and CDR2 is FNYEAQ in the germline V gene (reference sequence). The CDR3 is 15 amino acids. CDR3 in DNA: TGTGCCAGCAGCCCTGGACTAGCGGGGGCGTACGAGCAGTACTTC. Its translation is CASSPGLAGAYEQYF.

This clone came up a few times. The sample has other DNA sequences that encode this CDR3 too. The chain is built from TRBV7-9 and TRBJ2-7; 11 nucleotides match TRBD1. CDR3 length equals 14 residues. Germline V gives CDR1 SEHNR, CDR2 FQNEAQ (reference sequence). Trimming cost V 3 bases and J 4 bases; bases outside gene matches: 2. The CDR3 sequence: CASSFRDRGYEQYF. The CDR3 coding sequence is TGTGCCAGCAGCTTCCGGGACAGGGGGTACGAGCAGTACTTC.

The chain is built from TRBV27 and TRBJ1-1; no firm D call. V dropped 3 bases and J dropped 7 bases, with 12 bases sitting between them. This CDR3 comprises 13 residues. In germline, CDR1 is MNHEY, CDR2 SMNVEV (reference sequence). CDR3 sequence (DNA): TGTGCCAGCAGTTTGTCCGGGTCCGGTGAAGCTTTCTTT. Protein product: CASSLSGSGEAFF.

The chain carries TRBV5-4 and TRBJ2-3; no firm D call. CDR1 is SGHNT and CDR2 is YYREEE in the germline V gene (reference sequence). The CDR3 runs 11 residues. V was shortened by 4 bases and J by 4 bases, with 4 bases between the two germline ends. CDR3 amino acids: CASSQSDTQYF. The CDR3, as DNA: TGTGCCAGCAGCCAGTCAGATACGCAGTATTTT. The complete variable domain, with remaining parts taken from reference TRBV5-4 and TRBJ2-3, reads ETGVTQSPTHLIKTRGQQVTLRCSSQSGHNTVSWYQQALGQGPQFIFQYYREEENGRGNFPPRFSGLQFPNYSSELNVNALELDDSALYLCASSQSDTQYFGPGTRLTVL.

CDR3 in amino acids: CASSPLAGGQETQYF. The DNA for the CDR3 is TGTGCCAGCAGCCCCCTAGCGGGGGGGCAAGAGACCCAGTACTTC. This chain joins TRBV7-6 and TRBJ2-5, with 12 bases lining up with TRBD2. Germline V gene lookup returns CDR1 SGHVS and CDR2 FNYEAQ. The CDR3 spans 15 residues. With V trimmed by 5 bases and J by 2 bases, 3 bases remained unmatched. Combining the CDR3 with reference TRBV7-6 and TRBJ2-5 gives the whole variable domain GAGVSQSPRYKVTKRGQDVALRCDPISGHVSLYWYRQALGQGPEFLTYFNYEAQQDKSGLPNDRFSAERPEGSISTLTIQRTEQRDSAMYRCASSPLAGGQETQYFGPGTRLLVL.